This T cell receptor beta chain was identified in a study of identical twins. This clonotype was seen only once. A universal primer site was incorporated via template switching, and the cDNA contained unique molecular identifiers. A single record per CDR3 protein comes from TCRdb applying MiXCR to the 5' RACE reads. The table lists roughly 250,000 distinct CDR3 sequences, about 14% of them singletons. The length of the CDR3 is 15 residues. Trimming shortened V by 2 bases and J by 0 bases, and 10 bases separated the two germline ends. Germline CDR1 is MNHEY and CDR2 is SVGAGI. This chain uses TRBV6-5 with TRBJ2-5; D is perhaps TRBD2 (5 bases). The sample consisted of memory (CD45RO+) T cells sorted from blood. This TCR was recovered from a woman aged 18-30 years in good health. CDR3 DNA sequence: TGTGCCAGCAGTTACACGGGAATGAACCAAGAGACCCAGTACTTC. It encodes CASSYTGMNQETQYF.